This T cell receptor beta chain is from a study of OX40 agonist ivuxolimab in advanced cancers. Produced via immunoSEQ multiplex PCR; TCRdb's table is partial and in-frame only. In the table there are around 100,000 clones, 89% of which are singletons. V was pared by 6 bases and J by 8 bases, with 8 bases of the junction left unmatched. The germline CDR1 and CDR2 sequences are MNHNS and SASEGT. CDR3 length: 14 residues. For this clone: Antigen unknown.

Study-wide findings and caveats: At 0.1 to 3.0 mg/kg, clonal expansion of CD4+ and CD8+ blood T cells had occurred by week 6.

The V call is TRBV6-1, the J call TRBJ1-2; 11 positions agree with TRBD1. The sequence was obtained from an adult with an advanced solid tumor such as melanoma, head and neck, liver or kidney cancer. The source material was CD4+ or CD8+ T cells sorted from blood, sampled in a trial of the OX40 agonist ivuxolimab. The CDR3 region has the DNA TGTGCCAGCAGCCTGGACAGGGGGCAAAGGGGCTACACCTTC. Translation gives CASSLDRGQRGYTF.